Below, 28 T cell receptor beta chains from the same sample are listed, as sequenced in a study of cytomegalovirus exposure and HLA in healthy donors. The PCR ran on 60 Vbeta and 13 Jbeta primers. Assay used: immunoSEQ multiplex PCR; TCRdb lists only in-frame clones, some missing. Of some 160,000 clones listed, roughly four fifths are singletons. The specimen was PBMCs. The receptor set was obtained from a male donor in good health and CMV-seropositive.

The chain has TRBV7-2 and TRBJ2-3, with a weak D call TRBD1 (5 bases). CDR1 and CDR2 (germline): SGHTA, FQGNSA. CDR3 size: 14 residues. Deletions cut 8 bases from V and 4 bases from J, with 16 bases between. The chain's CDR3 is CASSRVFGADTQYF. The CDR3 DNA reads TGTGCCAGCTCCAGGGTCTTTGGCGCAGATACGCAGTATTTT.

The gene calls are TRBV11-2 and TRBJ2-1; D is ambiguous. V was clipped by 5 bases and J by 13 bases, with 15 bases between them. The CDR3 totals 12 residues. Germline V gene sequence: CDR1 SGHAT, CDR2 FQNNGV. CDR3 DNA sequence: TGTGCCAGCAGCCGCCTCCGGTCCCTTCAGTTCTTC. Translated: CASSRLRSLQFF. Full variable domain (remainder filled in from reference TRBV11-2 and TRBJ2-1): EAGVAQSPRYKIIEKRQSVAFWCNPISGHATLYWYQQILGQGPKLLIQFQNNGVVDDSQLPKDRFSAERLKGVDSTLKIQPAKLEDSAVYLCASSRLRSLQFFGPGTRLTVL.

This clone was seen just once. The chain links TRBV7-2 to TRBJ1-1, with TRBD1 matching 10 bases. From germline, CDR1 is SGHTA and CDR2 FQGNSA. Trimming removed 4 bases from V and 1 base from J; junction bases left unmatched: 6. This CDR3 is 16 amino acids long. CDR3 coding DNA: TGTGCCAGCAGCTCGGACAGGGGGATGGGGAACACTGAAGCTTTCTTT. Translation: CASSSDRGMGNTEAFF.

V is TRBV25-1 and J is TRBJ2-7; TRBD2 is a possible D gene (5 bases). V was cut by 1 base and J by 1 base, with 5 bases left in between. The CDR3 totals 13 residues. Germline V gene data show CDR1 as MGHDK and CDR2 as SYGVNS. CDR3 loop: CASSESGSYEQYF. CDR3 sequence (DNA): TGTGCCAGCAGTGAATCGGGGTCCTACGAGCAGTACTTC.

The CDR3 loop is CASSSSGGLPETQYF. The CDR3, as DNA: TGTGCCAGCAGCTCCTCTGGCGGCCTCCCGGAGACCCAGTACTTC. The chain combines TRBV7-8 with TRBJ2-5, with D unclear. V was trimmed by 4 bases and J by 5 bases, leaving 17 bases between them. CDR1 is SGHVS, CDR2 FQNEAQ, per germline. This CDR3 is built from 15 residues.

The chain carries TRBV9 and TRBJ2-5; D is ambiguous. CDR1 and CDR2 (germline): SGDLS, YYNGEE. This CDR3 has 13 amino acids. Trimming left V 2 bases short and J 2 bases short, with 7 bases between. The CDR3 DNA reads TGTGCCAGCAGCGTGCGGCTGCAAGAGACCCAGTACTTC. This codes for CASSVRLQETQYF.

V and J are TRBV30 and TRBJ2-1; 9 nucleotides line up with TRBD2. The CDR3 spans 15 residues. CDR1 is GTSNPN and CDR2 is SVGIG in the germline V gene (reference sequence). V gave up 3 bases and J gave up 6 bases; unmatched junction bases: 9. The CDR3 bases are TGTGCCTGGAGGACTGGCGGGGGGGCCGGCAATGAGCAGTTCTTC. Amino acid sequence: CAWRTGGGAGNEQFF.

The sample holds one count of this clone. The chain carries TRBV5-4 and TRBJ2-5; D uncertain. V dropped 2 bases and J dropped 5 bases, with 10 bases sitting between them. Germline V gives CDR1 SGHNT, CDR2 YYREEE (reference sequence). CDR3 length: 13 amino acids. The CDR3 sequence: CASSFRGGETQYF. The CDR3 DNA is TGTGCCAGCAGCTTTCGAGGTGGCGAGACCCAGTACTTC. Full variable domain (remainder filled in from reference TRBV5-4 and TRBJ2-5): ETGVTQSPTHLIKTRGQQVTLRCSSQSGHNTVSWYQQALGQGPQFIFQYYREEENGRGNFPPRFSGLQFPNYSSELNVNALELDDSALYLCASSFRGGETQYFGPGTRLLVL.

There are many counts of this clone. The chain has TRBV6-6 and TRBJ1-5; TRBD1 is a possible D gene (5 bases). Germline CDR1 and CDR2: MNHNY and SVGAGI (reference sequence). Trimming left V 1 base short and J 6 bases short, with 7 bases between. The CDR3 has 13 residues. The CDR3 DNA reads TGTGCCAGCAGTTACTTCAGGGCTCAGCCCCAGCATTTT. Amino acids: CASSYFRAQPQHF.

The J gene is TRBJ2-1, the V gene TRBV18, with 11 bases lining up with TRBD2. In germline, CDR1 is KGHSH, CDR2 LQKENI. This CDR3 contains 15 residues. With V trimmed by 3 bases and J by 5 bases, 3 bases remained unmatched. CDR3 sequence reads: CASSPLAGGNNEQFF. The DNA of the CDR3 is TGTGCCAGCTCACCCTTAGCGGGAGGGAACAATGAGCAGTTCTTC.

This sequence joins TRBV11-3 and TRBJ2-3; no reliable D call. The V gene lost 2 bases and the J gene lost 4 bases, with 10 bases spanning the gap. Germline CDR1 SGHNT, CDR2 YENEEA. This CDR3 is built from 14 residues. The DNA for the CDR3 is TGTGCCAGCAGCTTAATCCCCGGGTCAGATACGCAGTATTTT. Translation gives CASSLIPGSDTQYF.

The chain employs TRBV18 and TRBJ1-4; 7 bases are shared with TRBD1. The CDR3 is 15 amino acids. The ends lost 2 bases at V and 8 bases at J; junction bases unmatched: 8. The germline V gene encodes CDR1 KGHSH and CDR2 LQKENI. The CDR3 DNA reads TGTGCCAGCTCACCAATGGGGCAGGGGGGCGAAAAACTGTTTTTT. Translated, it gives CASSPMGQGGEKLFF.

This clone occurred once. V usage is TRBV18 and J usage is TRBJ1-2, with D uncertain. Per germline, CDR1 KGHSH and CDR2 LQKENI. The ends were cut back, 3 bases at V and 4 bases at J, with 12 bases in the middle. This CDR3 is built from 14 residues. CDR3 amino acids: CASSPPGSIYGYTF. CDR3 nucleotide sequence: TGTGCCAGCTCACCTCCCGGGTCTATCTATGGCTACACCTTC.

This chain links TRBV10-2 with TRBJ1-1; D is unclear. From germline, CDR1 is WSHSY and CDR2 SAAADI. The CDR3 loop spans 13 amino acids. V shed 3 bases and J shed 7 bases, with 12 bases lying between them. CDR3 DNA sequence: TGCGCCAGCAGTGAATTTGGAGGGATTGAAGCTTTCTTT. This gives the protein CASSEFGGIEAFF.

CDR3 region: CASSAGTGAKETQYF. CDR3 nucleotide sequence: TGTGCCAGCAGCGCCGGGACAGGGGCTAAAGAGACCCAGTACTTC. The V call is TRBV9, the J call TRBJ2-5, with 10 bases matching TRBD1. The CDR3 spans 15 residues. J gave up 3 bases and V 3 bases, and 5 bases lay outside the gene matches. CDR1 is SGDLS and CDR2 is YYNGEE in the germline V gene.

This clone was observed a single time. The chain has TRBV30 and TRBJ2-1; no clear D. The germline CDR1 and CDR2 sequences are GTSNPN and SVGIG (reference sequence). The CDR3 extends over 14 amino acids. The V and J ends lost 2 bases and 5 bases respectively, with 13 bases between them. For the CDR3, the DNA is TGTGCCTGGAGTAACGGTATGATCGACAATGAGCAGTTCTTC. It translates to CAWSNGMIDNEQFF.

The V and J genes are TRBV6-1 and TRBJ2-7; no clear D. The CDR3 length is 14 residues. Per germline, CDR1 MNHNS and CDR2 SASEGT. Trimming pared 0 bases from V and 2 bases from J, leaving 8 bases between. The CDR3 spells CASSEALETYEQYF. The CDR3 coding sequence is TGTGCCAGCAGTGAAGCGCTAGAGACCTACGAGCAGTACTTC.

The chain employs TRBV6-5 and TRBJ1-3; TRBD1 matches at 8 bases. V gave up 7 bases and J gave up 0 bases; unmatched junction bases: 5. This CDR3 contains 15 residues. Germline V gene sequence: CDR1 MNHEY, CDR2 SVGAGI. CDR3 DNA sequence: TGTGCCAGCACTGGGACAGGCCCCTCTGGAAACACCATATATTTT. Amino acids: CASTGTGPSGNTIYF.

V and J are TRBV11-2 and TRBJ2-3, with a tentative D call TRBD2 (6 bases). V lost 11 bases and J 1 base, leaving 16 bases between the germline ends. Germline CDR1 SGHAT, CDR2 FQNNGV. The CDR3 runs to 14 residues. The CDR3 nucleotides read TGTGCCTCCTGTCGGGAGTGGGGCACAGATACGCAGTATTTT. It encodes CASCREWGTDTQYF.

The chain recombines TRBV5-1 with TRBJ1-1; 11 bases agree with TRBD1. Losses at the gene ends were 3 bases for V and 4 bases for J; bases not matched to a gene: 5. The CDR3 is 15 residues long. Germline V gene sequence: CDR1 SGHRS, CDR2 YFSETQ. The CDR3 DNA is TGCGCCAGCAGCTGGGGACAGGGGGTTAGCACTGAAGCTTTCTTT. Amino acids: CASSWGQGVSTEAFF. Together with reference TRBV5-1 and TRBJ1-1, the CDR3 gives the full variable domain: KAGVTQTPRYLIKTRGQQVTLSCSPISGHRSVSWYQQTPGQGLQFLFEYFSETQRNKGNFPGRFSGRQFSNSRSEMNVSTLELGDSALYLCASSWGQGVSTEAFFGQGTRLTVV.

The chain links TRBV10-3 to TRBJ1-5, with TRBD1 matching over 9 bases. The CDR3 covers 14 residues. The junction had 5 bases not matched to a gene; V was cut back by 4 bases and J by 7 bases. The V gene's germline CDR1 is ENHRY and CDR2 SYGVKD. The CDR3 sequence is CAISGQGVSQPQHF. The CDR3 coding sequence is TGTGCCATCAGTGGACAGGGGGTTAGCCAGCCCCAGCATTTT.

This chain joins TRBV5-4 and TRBJ1-2, with 11 bases aligning to TRBD1. CDR1 is SGHNT and CDR2 is YYREEE in the germline V gene (reference sequence). The CDR3 is made up of 14 amino acids. Trimming removed 4 bases from V and 7 bases from J; junction bases left unmatched: 6. The CDR3 DNA reads as TGTGCCAGCAGCAGCCGGACAGGGGGCTTTGGCTACACCTTC. Its translation is CASSSRTGGFGYTF. Filled out from reference TRBV5-4 and TRBJ1-2, the complete variable domain reads ETGVTQSPTHLIKTRGQQVTLRCSSQSGHNTVSWYQQALGQGPQFIFQYYREEENGRGNFPPRFSGLQFPNYSSELNVNALELDDSALYLCASSSRTGGFGYTFGSGTRLTVV.

J is TRBJ1-2 and V is TRBV18, with a weak D call TRBD1 (5 bases). Germline CDR1 KGHSH, CDR2 LQKENI. The V and J ends lost 6 bases and 2 bases respectively, with 10 bases between them. The CDR3 is 13 residues long. The CDR3 protein is CASSRAGNYGYTF. CDR3 in DNA: TGTGCCAGCTCCCGGGCAGGGAACTATGGCTACACCTTC.

The chain is built from TRBV10-3 and TRBJ1-5, with D tentatively TRBD1 (6 bases). The CDR3 covers 13 residues. Trimming took off 10 bases at V and 3 bases at J, with 13 bases between the two ends. Germline V CDR1 and CDR2: ENHRY, SYGVKD. The CDR3 DNA follows: TGTGCCACTTCAGGACAGCTCAATCAGCCCCAGCATTTT. Residues: CATSGQLNQPQHF.

This chain uses TRBV11-2 with TRBJ1-2, with a possible D match to TRBD1 (5 bases). The V end was cut by 5 bases, the J end by 0 bases, with 13 bases between. There are 15 residues in the CDR3. Germline values: CDR1 SGHAT, CDR2 FQNNGV. DNA for the CDR3: TGTGCCAGCAGCACCCCCAGGGAAACTAACTATGGCTACACCTTC. As protein: CASSTPRETNYGYTF.

The chain employs TRBV19 and TRBJ2-7; 7 bases match TRBD2. J lost 4 bases, V lost 5 bases, and 8 bases had no gene match. Germline V lookup: CDR1 LNHDA, CDR2 SQIVND (reference sequence). CDR3 length equals 14 residues. In DNA, the CDR3 is TGTGCCAGTAGTCGGGCGGGAGATGCATACGAGCAGTACTTC. This translates into CASSRAGDAYEQYF.

A word on this clone: Germline is not matched at one junction end, which may reflect a read error. V and J are TRBV5-4 and TRBJ2-4, with TRBD1 as a possible D gene (6 bases). This CDR3 region has 15 residues. Looked up from germline, CDR1 is SGHNT and CDR2 is YYREEE (reference sequence). The CDR3 bases are TGTGCCAGCAGCTTTGGATATCGGGACAAAAACAGTCAGTACTTC. Amino acids: CASSFGYRDKNSQYF.

The genes are TRBV6-1 and TRBJ1-2, with D unclear. The CDR3 loop spans 11 amino acids. Per the germline V gene, CDR1 is MNHNS and CDR2 is SASEGT. V was cut by 6 bases and J by 12 bases, with 14 bases left in between. The CDR3, as DNA: TGTGCCAGCAGACGGGAGCGTGAGGACACCTTC. The encoded protein is CASRREREDTF.